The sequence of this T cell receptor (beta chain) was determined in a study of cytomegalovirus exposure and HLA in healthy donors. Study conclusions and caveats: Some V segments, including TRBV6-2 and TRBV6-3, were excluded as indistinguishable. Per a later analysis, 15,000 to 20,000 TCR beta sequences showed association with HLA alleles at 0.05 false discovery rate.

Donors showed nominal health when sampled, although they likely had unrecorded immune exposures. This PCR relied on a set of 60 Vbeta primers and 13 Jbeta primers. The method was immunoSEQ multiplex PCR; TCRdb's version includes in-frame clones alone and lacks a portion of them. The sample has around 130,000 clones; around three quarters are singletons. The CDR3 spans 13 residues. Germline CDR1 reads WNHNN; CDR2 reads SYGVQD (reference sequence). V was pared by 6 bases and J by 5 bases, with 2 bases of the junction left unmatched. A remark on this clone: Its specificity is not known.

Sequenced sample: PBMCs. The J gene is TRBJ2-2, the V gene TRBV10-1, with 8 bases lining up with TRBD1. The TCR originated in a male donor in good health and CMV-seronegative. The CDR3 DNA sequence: TGCGCCAGCAGGACAGGGGAAACCGGGGAGCTGTTTTTT. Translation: CASRTGETGELFF.